The next 3 T cell receptor beta chains were all read from a single sample in a study of blood T cells in healthy people across ages. A sample-barcoded 5' primer and a J-beta primer mix were used in a second PCR of about 7 to 12 cycles. One entry per CDR3 protein, called by TCRdb with MiXCR from the 5' RACE reads. Of 500,000 to 550,000 distinct CDR3 sequences listed, about 24% were seen once; the top ten hold just under 9%. These sequences were also reported in another study, on T cells of mothers and their children.

The sequencing input was blood. Receptors originate from a boy younger than 18 in good health.

This chain joins TRBV28 and TRBJ2-5; TRBD2 agrees at 10 bases. The DNA end is more similar to TRBJ2-1, so the J call may be wrong. The CDR3 sequence is 16 residues long. Germline V gives CDR1 MDHEN, CDR2 SYDVKM. The CDR3 protein is CASSFPPSGSSNEQFF. CDR3 sequence (DNA): TGTGCCAGCAGTTTCCCTCCTAGCGGGAGTTCCAATGAGCAGTTCTTC.

The chain recombines TRBV10-3 with TRBJ2-7; 8 bases match TRBD1. Unmatched junction bases numbered 4, after V lost 6 bases and J lost 0 bases. The CDR3 covers 14 residues. Germline CDR1 ENHRY, CDR2 SYGVKD. The CDR3 bases are TGTGCCATCAGCCTGGGACAGGACTCCTACGAGCAGTACTTC. This codes for CAISLGQDSYEQYF.

This clonotype has more than one count but fewer than ten. CDR3 in amino acids: CASSRAPGLRYNEQFF. For the CDR3, the DNA is TGCGCCAGCAGCCGCGCTCCGGGACTCCGGTACAATGAGCAGTTCTTC. This sequence joins TRBV4-1 and TRBJ2-1; a weak D match, TRBD2 (6 bases). This CDR3 contains 16 residues. V was trimmed by 4 bases and J by 4 bases, leaving 17 bases between them. In germline, CDR1 is MGHRA, CDR2 YSYEKL.